This passage covers 21 T cell receptor beta chains from one sample sequenced in a study of CD8+ T cells in alopecia areata. cDNA serving as the sequencing template came from extracted, reverse transcribed RNA. Generated by immunoSEQ multiplex PCR, the TCRdb table keeps only in-frame clones and is missing some. Of roughly 190,000 clones listed, roughly 60% are singletons. The treatment here: oral pan-JAK inhibitor, 5-10 mg twice daily. Material: CD4+ T cells sorted from blood, obtained at week 24, from a patient treated with tofacitinib. The origin of the receptors is a human donor with alopecia areata.

There are a few counts of this clone. The CDR3 loop reads CSTTTSYDTEAFF. Written as DNA, the CDR3 is TGCAGCACCACTACATCATACGACACTGAAGCTTTCTTT. The rearrangement uses TRBV29-1 and TRBJ1-1; no reliable D call. This CDR3 is 13 amino acids long. Germline lookup yields CDR1 SQVTM and CDR2 ANQGSEA. Trimming removed 8 bases from V and 3 bases from J, with 16 bases in between.

V and J are TRBV12-5 and TRBJ2-1, with TRBD2 identical over 7 bases. The CDR3 has 12 amino acids. Trimming took 8 bases from V and 11 from J; bases not matched to a gene: 9. The V gene's germline CDR1 is LGHNT and CDR2 FRNRAP. CDR3 nucleotides: TGTGCTAGTACCCCAGGGAGGGCGAAGCAGTTCTTC. Protein product: CASTPGRAKQFF.

The rearrangement joins TRBV7-9 to TRBJ1-1; no firm D call. This CDR3 has 14 residues. From germline, CDR1 is SEHNR and CDR2 FQNEAQ (reference sequence). V was trimmed by 1 base and J by 2 bases, leaving 8 bases between them. CDR3 region: CASSLGAVNTEAFF. CDR3 DNA: TGTGCCAGCAGCTTAGGGGCGGTTAACACTGAAGCTTTCTTT.

A remark on this clone: Other DNA sequences within the sample encode an identical CDR3. The chain carries TRBV29-1 and TRBJ2-7; TRBD1 matches 8 bases. With 7 bases clipped from V and 4 bases from J, the junction kept 3 bases outside the gene matches. Germline CDR1 and CDR2: SQVTM and ANQGSEA. CDR3 length equals 11 residues. The CDR3 reads CSAGTGYEQYF. CDR3 sequence (DNA): TGCAGCGCGGGGACAGGTTACGAGCAGTACTTC.

Concerning this clone itself: Other DNA sequences in this sample translate to the same CDR3. The chain uses TRBV30 and TRBJ1-5; D is ambiguous. V lost 2 bases and J lost 4, with 9 bases in between. The CDR3 spans 13 residues. CDR1 GTSNPN and CDR2 SVGIG come from the germline V gene (reference sequence). The CDR3 is CAWSQGSNQPQHF. DNA of the CDR3: TGTGCCTGGAGTCAAGGGAGTAATCAGCCCCAGCATTTT.

V is TRBV29-1 and J is TRBJ1-3; D is uncertain. V was shortened by 7 bases and J by 1 base, with 14 bases between the two germline ends. This CDR3 is 14 amino acids long. Per germline, CDR1 SQVTM and CDR2 ANQGSEA. CDR3 residues: CSAHRGSSGNTIYF. In nucleotides, the CDR3 is TGCAGCGCCCACCGCGGATCTTCTGGAAACACCATATATTTT.

The chain links TRBV30 to TRBJ2-2; TRBD2 matches at 7 bases. Trimming took 1 base from V and 3 from J; bases not matched to a gene: 2. The germline gives CDR1 GTSNPN, CDR2 SVGIG (reference sequence). The CDR3 loop spans 14 amino acids. CDR3 bases: TGTGCCTGGAGTGGGACTAGTCACACCGGGGAGCTGTTTTTT. The encoded protein is CAWSGTSHTGELFF. The whole variable domain, filled in from reference TRBV30 and TRBJ2-2, reads SQTIHQWPATLVQPVGSPLSLECTVEGTSNPNLYWYRQAAGRGLQLLFYSVGIGQISSEVPQNLSASRPQDRQFILSSKKLLLSDSGFYLCAWSGTSHTGELFFGEGSRLTVL.

The CDR3 nucleotides read TGTGCCTGGAGTGTACCGGGAGGGGAGCTTTATGGCTACACCTTC. This encodes CAWSVPGGELYGYTF. This chain joins TRBV30 and TRBJ1-2; TRBD1 is a possible D gene (5 bases). The CDR3 loop spans 15 amino acids. Germline assignment: CDR1 GTSNPN and CDR2 SVGIG (reference sequence). Deletions cut 0 bases from V and 5 bases from J, with 16 bases between.

This chain links TRBV7-2 with TRBJ2-7, with unresolved D. The CDR3 has 13 residues. Trimming took off 3 bases at V and 7 bases at J, with 13 bases between the two ends. The germline CDR1 and CDR2 sequences are SGHTA and FQGNSA. CDR3 DNA sequence: TGTGCCAGCAGCTTTGGTTTCTCCCGGGAGCAGTACTTC. Translating it yields CASSFGFSREQYF.

In its sample, this clone was seen a few times. The rearrangement links TRBV29-1 to TRBJ2-7; TRBD2 aligns across 10 bases. CDR1 SQVTM and CDR2 ANQGSEA come from the germline V gene. The junction had 0 bases not matched to a gene; V was cut back by 5 bases and J by 2 bases. This CDR3 has 12 amino acids. CDR3: CSVSGGAYEQYF. The CDR3 DNA reads TGCAGCGTTAGCGGGGGGGCCTACGAGCAGTACTTC.

The gene calls are TRBV15 and TRBJ2-1; D is uncertain. The CDR3 length is 14 residues. With 8 bases removed from V and 6 bases from J, the gap between germline ends came to 17 bases. The V gene's germline CDR1 is LNHNV and CDR2 YYDKDF (reference sequence). The CDR3 is CATHFGLGTNEQFF. In DNA, the CDR3 is TGTGCCACCCACTTCGGTTTGGGAACCAATGAGCAGTTCTTC.

The chain couples TRBV7-2 to TRBJ2-1; 12 positions agree with TRBD2. This CDR3 region has 16 residues. Per germline, CDR1 SGHTA and CDR2 FQGNSA. Trimming removed 0 bases from V and 3 bases from J; junction bases left unmatched: 0. Written as DNA, the CDR3 is TGTGCCAGCAGCTTAGCGACTAGCGGGGGCTACAATGAGCAGTTCTTC. This codes for CASSLATSGGYNEQFF. The variable domain in full, with the rest retrieved from reference TRBV7-2 and TRBJ2-1, is GAGVSQSPSNKVTEKGKDVELRCDPISGHTALYWYRQSLGQGLEFLIYFQGNSAPDKSGLPSDRFSAERTGGSVSTLTIQRTQQEDSAVYLCASSLATSGGYNEQFFGPGTRLTVL.

There are a few counts of this clone. The gene calls are TRBV6-5 and TRBJ2-4; D remains unclear. The CDR3 has 14 amino acids. Germline V gene sequence: CDR1 MNHEY, CDR2 SVGAGI. The ends were cut back, 5 bases at V and 0 bases at J, with 8 bases in the middle. CDR3 coding DNA: TGTGCCAGCAGTCCTACCTTAGCCAAAAACATTCAGTACTTC. Translating it yields CASSPTLAKNIQYF.

The sample holds a few counts of this clone. The gene calls are TRBV29-1 and TRBJ2-7, with a weak D call TRBD1 (5 bases). The germline V gene encodes CDR1 SQVTM and CDR2 ANQGSEA. V lost 3 bases and J 0 bases, leaving 15 bases between the germline ends. The CDR3 is made up of 15 amino acids. CDR3 coding DNA: TGCAGCGTTGAGGTTGTCAGGGAAAGCTCCTACGAGCAGTACTTC. Residues: CSVEVVRESSYEQYF.

This clone was found once. The rearrangement uses TRBV11-2 and TRBJ2-7, with 7 bases identical to TRBD2. The CDR3 contains 17 residues. Germline V CDR1 and CDR2: SGHAT, FQNNGV. The V and J ends lost 5 bases and 0 bases, in that order; junction bases with no gene match: 13. The CDR3 sequence is CASSRPAGNPRSYEQYF. As DNA, the CDR3 is TGTGCCAGCAGCCGCCCAGCGGGGAACCCCCGCTCCTACGAGCAGTACTTC.

This chain connects TRBV29-1 to TRBJ2-1; no clear D. With 6 bases removed from V and 1 base from J, the gap between germline ends came to 7 bases. The CDR3 contains 12 residues. CDR1 and CDR2 from the germline V gene are SQVTM and ANQGSEA. CDR3 loop: CSVRRSYNEQFF. The CDR3 DNA reads TGCAGCGTACGTCGATCCTACAATGAGCAGTTCTTC.

V is TRBV6-5 and J is TRBJ1-2; TRBD1 is a possible D gene (6 bases). Germline CDR1 and CDR2: MNHEY and SVGAGI. The V and J ends lost 8 bases and 1 base respectively, with 17 bases between them. This CDR3 contains 15 residues. CDR3 sequence reads: CASSPAGAVNYGYTF. In DNA, the CDR3 is TGTGCCAGCTCCCCGGCGGGGGCGGTTAACTATGGCTACACCTTC.

This clone occurred a few times. The chain joins TRBV25-1 to TRBJ2-3; the D gene is possibly TRBD1 (7 bases). Looked up from germline, CDR1 is MGHDK and CDR2 is SYGVNS. This CDR3 is 16 amino acids long. V gave up 3 bases and J gave up 0 bases, with 13 bases separating them. In DNA, the CDR3 is TGTGCCAGCAGTGATTTCCAGGGGGGAAGCACAGATACGCAGTATTTT. Amino acids: CASSDFQGGSTDTQYF.

This clone came up once. The chain employs TRBV4-1 and TRBJ2-2; maybe TRBD2 (5 bases). With 5 bases removed from V and 5 bases from J, the gap between germline ends came to 21 bases. The CDR3 length is 17 residues. Per germline, CDR1 MGHRA and CDR2 YSYEKL. The DNA for the CDR3 is TGCGCCAGCAGCTCGGCTGGAGGCCGGGGTGTTACCGGGGAGCTGTTTTTT. Its translation: CASSSAGGRGVTGELFF.

The genes are TRBV23-1 and TRBJ2-3; 7 nucleotides line up with TRBD2. TRBV23-1 qualifies as an ORF whose function is uncertain. With 10 bases clipped from V and 4 bases from J, the junction kept 20 bases outside the gene matches. The CDR3 sequence is 17 residues long. CDR3 amino acids: CAKPCAGVEPVPDTQYF. The CDR3 DNA follows: TGCGCCAAACCATGTGCGGGGGTAGAACCTGTCCCAGATACGCAGTATTTT.

V usage is TRBV30 and J usage is TRBJ1-5; the D gene is possibly TRBD1 (6 bases). With 0 bases removed from V and 7 bases from J, the gap between germline ends came to 10 bases. This CDR3 is 13 amino acids long. The V gene's germline CDR1 is GTSNPN and CDR2 SVGIG (reference sequence). The CDR3 DNA reads TGTGCCTGGAGTGTAGGAGGGGGACAGCCCCAGCATTTT. It is translated as CAWSVGGGQPQHF.